A single sample is the source of the 26 T cell receptor beta chains below, sequenced in a study of cytomegalovirus exposure and HLA in healthy donors. Researchers ran the PCR with 60 Vbeta and 13 Jbeta primers. Only in-frame clones appear in the TCRdb table, and some are missing; sequencing was by immunoSEQ multiplex PCR. The profile covers some 93,000 clones, with approximately 60% appearing a single time and 5.9% taken by the ten largest. The sample was PBMCs. The receptors were sampled from a boy aged 5-17 years in good health and CMV-seropositive.

This chain joins TRBV21-1 and TRBJ2-1; the DNA was not used to check the table's D call, TRBD2. TRBV21-1 is annotated as a pseudogene. The CDR3 is 13 amino acids. CDR3 region: CANPIWGADEQFF. The DNA for the CDR3 is TGTGCCAACCCGATCTGGGGAGCAGATGAGCAGTTCTTC.

This clone was counted a few times. The chain recombines TRBV2 with TRBJ1-1; 7 positions match TRBD1. Germline assignment: CDR1 SNHLY and CDR2 FYNNEI. This CDR3 has 13 residues. V lost 4 bases to trimming and J lost 4 bases; unmatched junction nucleotides: 3. The CDR3 region has the DNA TGTGCCAGCAGTGTAGAGGGGGCCACTGAAGCTTTCTTT. Translating gives CASSVEGATEAFF.

Only a few counts were recorded for this clone. The rearrangement joins TRBV5-6 to TRBJ2-7; 7 nucleotides agree with TRBD2. The trim removed 4 bases at V and 2 bases at J, leaving 15 bases unmatched. This CDR3 comprises 17 residues. From germline, CDR1 is SGHDT and CDR2 YYEEEE. The CDR3 spells CASSVGPRLALTYEQYF. CDR3 bases: TGTGCCAGCAGCGTAGGCCCCCGACTAGCCCTAACCTACGAGCAGTACTTC.

Of note for this clone: Compared with germline, one end of the junction differs, possibly owing to a read error. V is TRBV7-6 and J is TRBJ1-2, with 7 bases that match TRBD1. CDR1 SGHVS and CDR2 FNYEAQ come from the germline V gene. This CDR3 spans 15 amino acids. Here the CDR3 DNA reads TGTGCCAGCAGCCCTCTCCAGGGGGAGTTCTATGGCTACCCCTTC. Translating gives CASSPLQGEFYGYPF.

The genes are TRBV30 and TRBJ1-1; the match to TRBD1 covers 8 bases. The J segment lost 4 bases and the V segment lost 2 bases, leaving 3 bases of the junction unmatched. Looked up from germline, CDR1 is GTSNPN and CDR2 is SVGIG (reference sequence). This CDR3 comprises 13 residues. The CDR3 DNA reads TGTGCCTGGAGTAGGGACAGGTCCACTGAAGCTTTCTTT. This encodes CAWSRDRSTEAFF.

The V call is TRBV7-3, the J call TRBJ1-1, with D possibly TRBD1 on 5 matching bases. The V end lost 5 bases, the J end lost 6 bases, and 13 bases lay between the germline ends. CDR1 is SGHTA, CDR2 FQGTGA, per germline. The CDR3 extends over 13 amino acids. CDR3 amino acids: CASSPAGRAEAFF. As DNA, the CDR3 is TGTGCCAGCAGCCCTGCAGGCAGGGCTGAAGCTTTCTTT. The full variable domain, with the rest looked up from reference TRBV7-3 and TRBJ1-1, is GAGVSQTPSNKVTEKGKYVELRCDPISGHTALYWYRQSLGQGPEFLIYFQGTGAADDSGLPNDRFFAVRPEGSVSTLKIQRTERGDSAVYLCASSPAGRAEAFFGQGTRLTVV.

This chain connects TRBV29-1 to TRBJ2-3; TRBD2 aligns across 12 bases. CDR3 length: 18 residues. Unmatched junction bases numbered 15, after V lost 3 bases and J lost 5 bases. Looked up from germline, CDR1 is SQVTM and CDR2 is ANQGSEA. CDR3 region: CSVETWPSGRGNEDTQYF. The CDR3 bases are TGCAGCGTTGAGACATGGCCTAGCGGGAGGGGGAATGAAGATACGCAGTATTTT.

This clone was observed a handful of times. One end of the junction does not line up with germline, which may come from a read error. The genes are TRBV18 and TRBJ1-3, with 7 bases matching TRBD1. The germline V gene encodes CDR1 KGHSH and CDR2 LQKENI. The CDR3 runs 14 residues. CDR3 protein: CASSPRDSGSTIYF. As DNA, the CDR3 is TGTGCCAGCTCACCCCGGGACAGTGGAAGCACCATATATTTT.

The genes are TRBV25-1 and TRBJ2-7; D might be TRBD2 (5 bases). The CDR3 is 15 amino acids. Germline V gene sequence: CDR1 MGHDK, CDR2 SYGVNS. V gave up 4 bases and J gave up 2 bases, with 15 bases separating them. CDR3 residues: CASSVGWELPYEQYF. Written as DNA, the CDR3 is TGTGCCAGCAGTGTTGGGTGGGAGCTCCCCTACGAGCAGTACTTC.

This clone was observed a single time. The V and J genes are TRBV10-1 and TRBJ2-2; TRBD2 matches at 7 bases. The V segment lost 5 bases and the J segment 3 bases; nucleotides outside the gene matches: 9. The germline V gene encodes CDR1 WNHNN and CDR2 SYGVQD (reference sequence). CDR3 length: 16 amino acids. In DNA form, the CDR3 reads TGCGCCAGCAGTCCTAAACGCGGGAGCGACACCGGGGAGCTGTTTTTT. As protein: CASSPKRGSDTGELFF.

This clone has more than one count but fewer than ten. This chain links TRBV6-1 with TRBJ1-1; 7 nucleotides line up with TRBD1. The CDR3 length is 15 residues. Germline CDR1 reads MNHNS; CDR2 reads SASEGT. Trimming removed 5 bases from V and 0 bases from J; junction bases left unmatched: 6. The chain's CDR3 is CASSRDRTLNTEAFF. Here the CDR3 DNA reads TGTGCCAGCAGTAGGGACAGAACCTTGAACACTGAAGCTTTCTTT.

This chain uses TRBV2 with TRBJ1-2; the D gene is possibly TRBD1 (5 bases). Germline CDR1 and CDR2: SNHLY and FYNNEI. V dropped 7 bases and J dropped 7 bases, with 19 bases sitting between them. The CDR3 has 14 residues. The CDR3 region has the DNA TGTGCCAGCAACGCGGACCGGACAAGGGTTGGCTACACCTTC. Translating gives CASNADRTRVGYTF.

The rearrangement uses TRBV4-2 and TRBJ1-1; 7 bases are a match to TRBD1. Germline CDR1 LGHNA, CDR2 YNFKEQ. This CDR3 comprises 15 residues. J gave up 2 bases and V 4 bases, and 7 bases lay outside the gene matches. CDR3 in amino acids: CASSLERDSNTEAFF. CDR3 DNA: TGTGCCAGCAGCCTTGAACGGGACAGCAACACTGAAGCTTTCTTT.

The gene calls are TRBV5-4 and TRBJ2-3; TRBD1 aligns across 7 bases. Germline values: CDR1 SGHNT, CDR2 YYREEE (reference sequence). The ends lost 4 bases at V and 2 bases at J; junction bases unmatched: 16. The CDR3 is 18 amino acids. The CDR3 protein is CASSPTRGTELNTDTQYF. DNA of the CDR3: TGTGCCAGCAGCCCCACAAGGGGGACAGAGTTGAACACAGATACGCAGTATTTT.

Concerning this clone itself: A read error is likely, as this CDR3 ends without the conserved phenylalanine or tryptophan. The limits of the CDR3 on the DNA are not certain, so only TCRdb's listed CDR3 is given. The J gene is TRBJ1-1, the V gene TRBV7-2. Germline values: CDR1 SGHTA, CDR2 FQGNSA. Counting both end residues, the CDR3 totals 14 amino acids. CDR3: CASSLDSGNLTPTI.

This clone has more than one count but fewer than ten. The rearrangement links TRBV7-6 to TRBJ2-3; D unclear. Trimming stripped 5 bases from V and 4 bases from J, with 10 bases between. This CDR3 has 13 residues. Germline CDR1 SGHVS, CDR2 FNYEAQ. CDR3 DNA sequence: TGTGCCAGCAGCCCGACTCGGCCAGATACGCAGTATTTT. The encoded protein is CASSPTRPDTQYF.

The rearrangement joins TRBV29-1 to TRBJ1-1; perhaps TRBD1 as D (5 bases). The ends were cut back, 7 bases at V and 1 base at J, with 13 bases in the middle. The CDR3 contains 13 residues. Germline CDR1 and CDR2: SQVTM and ANQGSEA. In DNA, the CDR3 is TGCAGCGCGCGACAGTTGGGGAACACTGAAGCTTTCTTT. It is translated as CSARQLGNTEAFF.

The chain is built from TRBV2 and TRBJ1-1; D is uncertain. Trimming took 6 bases from V and 3 from J, leaving 8 bases between them. Per the germline V gene, CDR1 is SNHLY and CDR2 is FYNNEI. This CDR3 spans 12 amino acids. The CDR3 bases are TGTGCCAGCAGGTACACGTACACTGAAGCTTTCTTT. Its translation is CASRYTYTEAFF.

This clone was recorded only once. The chain has TRBV5-1 and TRBJ2-3, with TRBD1 matching over 9 bases. This CDR3 comprises 13 residues. With 3 bases clipped from V and 4 bases from J, the junction kept 0 bases outside the gene matches. Germline CDR1 and CDR2: SGHRS and YFSETQ. The chain's CDR3 is CASSWDRADTQYF. Written as DNA, the CDR3 is TGCGCCAGCAGCTGGGACAGGGCAGATACGCAGTATTTT.

This chain connects TRBV7-9 to TRBJ2-7; 7 bases agree with TRBD2. V was clipped by 1 base and J by 3 bases; unmatched bases: 6. CDR3 length: 15 amino acids. Per germline, CDR1 SEHNR and CDR2 FQNEAQ (reference sequence). CDR3 in amino acids: CASSLVRGTHYEQYF. In DNA form, the CDR3 reads TGTGCCAGCAGCTTAGTGCGGGGGACTCACTACGAGCAGTACTTC. Full variable domain (outside the CDR3, taken from reference TRBV7-9 and TRBJ2-7): DTGVSQNPRHKITKRGQNVTFRCDPISEHNRLYWYRQTLGQGPEFLTYFQNEAQLEKSRLLSDRFSAERPKGSFSTLEIQRTEQGDSAMYLCASSLVRGTHYEQYFGPGTRLTVT.

In DNA form, the CDR3 reads TGTGCCAGCAGTGAGACAGGGGTGAGTTCACCCCTCCACTTT. Its protein is CASSETGVSSPLHF. This chain uses TRBV6-5 with TRBJ1-6; 8 bases match TRBD1. Trimming removed 5 bases from V and 9 bases from J; junction bases left unmatched: 6. Germline CDR1 and CDR2: MNHEY and SVGAGI. The CDR3 runs to 14 residues.

This clone was detected once. This chain links TRBV7-8 with TRBJ2-7, with D possibly TRBD1 on 5 matching bases. The germline V gene has CDR1 SGHVS and CDR2 FQNEAQ. Trimming removed 5 bases from V and 4 bases from J, with 24 bases in between. CDR3 length equals 17 residues. The CDR3 nucleotides are TGTGCCAGCAGCCCATACCCGGGCAGGGAAAAGGGTTACGAGCAGTACTTC. Translating gives CASSPYPGREKGYEQYF.

V and J are TRBV29-1 and TRBJ2-7; D perhaps matches TRBD2 (5 bases). Trimming pared 1 base from V and 5 bases from J, leaving 6 bases between. CDR1 is SQVTM and CDR2 is ANQGSEA in the germline V gene. This CDR3 has 11 amino acids. CDR3 sequence: CSVEVGDEQYF. The DNA for the CDR3 is TGCAGCGTTGAAGTGGGAGACGAGCAGTACTTC.

This clone was found a few times. The chain has TRBV27 and TRBJ1-2; D gene ambiguous. Looked up from germline, CDR1 is MNHEY and CDR2 is SMNVEV (reference sequence). The CDR3 is 14 residues long. V shed 6 bases and J shed 4 bases, with 15 bases lying between them. The CDR3 here is CASSPIRGGYGYTF. CDR3 nucleotide sequence: TGTGCCAGCAGCCCTATTCGGGGTGGCTATGGCTACACCTTC.

The genes are TRBV6-5 and TRBJ2-3; 14 bases align to TRBD2. The CDR3 is 15 residues long. Losses at the gene ends were 5 bases for V and 6 bases for J; bases not matched to a gene: 4. The germline V gene has CDR1 MNHEY and CDR2 SVGAGI. The CDR3 protein is CASSRLAGGPDTQYF. As DNA, the CDR3 is TGTGCCAGCAGTCGACTAGCGGGAGGGCCGGATACGCAGTATTTT.

This chain joins TRBV5-1 and TRBJ1-1, with a tentative D call TRBD1 (5 bases). V was clipped by 1 base and J by 4 bases, with 11 bases between them. Germline assignment: CDR1 SGHRS and CDR2 YFSETQ. This CDR3 comprises 14 residues. CDR3 in DNA: TGCGCCAGCAGCTTGTATGGGGCCGGCACTGAAGCTTTCTTT. Protein: CASSLYGAGTEAFF.